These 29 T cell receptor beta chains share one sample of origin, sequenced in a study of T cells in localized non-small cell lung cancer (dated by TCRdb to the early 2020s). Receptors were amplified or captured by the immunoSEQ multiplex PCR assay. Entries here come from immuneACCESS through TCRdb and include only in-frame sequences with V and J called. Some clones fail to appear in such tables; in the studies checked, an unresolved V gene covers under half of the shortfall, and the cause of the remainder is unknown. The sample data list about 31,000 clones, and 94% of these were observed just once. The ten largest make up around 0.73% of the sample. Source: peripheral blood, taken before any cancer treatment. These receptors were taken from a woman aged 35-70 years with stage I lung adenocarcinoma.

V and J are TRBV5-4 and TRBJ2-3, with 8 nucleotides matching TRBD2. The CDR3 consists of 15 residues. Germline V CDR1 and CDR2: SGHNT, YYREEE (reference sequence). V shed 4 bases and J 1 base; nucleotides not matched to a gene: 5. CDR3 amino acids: CASSPPGGGTDTQYF. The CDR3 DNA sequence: TGTGCCAGCAGCCCCCCGGGGGGGGGCACAGATACGCAGTATTTT.

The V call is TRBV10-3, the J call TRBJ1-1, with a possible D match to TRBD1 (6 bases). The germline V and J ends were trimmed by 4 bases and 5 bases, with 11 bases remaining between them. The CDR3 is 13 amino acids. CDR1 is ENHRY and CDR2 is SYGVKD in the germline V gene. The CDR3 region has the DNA TGTGCCATCAGTGGGTTAACAGGGACTGAAGCTTTCTTT. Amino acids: CAISGLTGTEAFF.

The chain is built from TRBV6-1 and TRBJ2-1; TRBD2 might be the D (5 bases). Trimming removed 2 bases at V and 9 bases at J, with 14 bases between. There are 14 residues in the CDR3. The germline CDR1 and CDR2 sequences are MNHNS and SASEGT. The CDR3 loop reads CASSELPRVLEQFF. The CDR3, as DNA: TGTGCCAGCAGTGAACTTCCGCGGGTACTTGAGCAGTTCTTC.

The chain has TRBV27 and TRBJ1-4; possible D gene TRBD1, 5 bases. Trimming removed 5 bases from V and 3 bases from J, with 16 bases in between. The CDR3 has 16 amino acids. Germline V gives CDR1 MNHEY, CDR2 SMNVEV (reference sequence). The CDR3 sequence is CASSGGGMRANEKLFF. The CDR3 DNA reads TGTGCCAGCAGTGGGGGGGGAATGCGGGCTAATGAAAAACTGTTTTTT.

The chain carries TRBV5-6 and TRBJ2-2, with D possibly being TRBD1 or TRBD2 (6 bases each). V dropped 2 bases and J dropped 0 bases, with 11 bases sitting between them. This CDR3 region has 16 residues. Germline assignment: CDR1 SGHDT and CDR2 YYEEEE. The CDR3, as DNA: TGTGCCAGCAGCTTTCGGGGGCCGTCGAACACCGGGGAGCTGTTTTTT. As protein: CASSFRGPSNTGELFF.

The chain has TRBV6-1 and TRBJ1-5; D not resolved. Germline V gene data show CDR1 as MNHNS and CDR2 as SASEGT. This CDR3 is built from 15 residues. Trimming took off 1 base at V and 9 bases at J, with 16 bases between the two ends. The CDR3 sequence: CASSEGPFSAWPQHF. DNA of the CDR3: TGTGCCAGCAGTGAAGGGCCCTTTAGCGCGTGGCCCCAGCATTTT.

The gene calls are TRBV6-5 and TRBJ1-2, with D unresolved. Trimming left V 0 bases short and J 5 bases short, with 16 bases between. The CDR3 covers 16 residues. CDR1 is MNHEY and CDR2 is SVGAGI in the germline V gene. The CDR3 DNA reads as TGTGCCAGCAGTTACTCTGTCGGGCGGAGCCGATATGGCTACACCTTC. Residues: CASSYSVGRSRYGYTF.

DNA for the CDR3: TGTGCCAGTAGTAGCCGGGACAGGGCGTACGAGCAGTACTTC. This codes for CASSSRDRAYEQYF. The chain couples TRBV19 to TRBJ2-7, with 9 nucleotides matching TRBD1. The CDR3 is 14 amino acids. J gave up 4 bases and V 4 bases, and 5 bases lay outside the gene matches. Germline CDR1 LNHDA, CDR2 SQIVND (reference sequence).

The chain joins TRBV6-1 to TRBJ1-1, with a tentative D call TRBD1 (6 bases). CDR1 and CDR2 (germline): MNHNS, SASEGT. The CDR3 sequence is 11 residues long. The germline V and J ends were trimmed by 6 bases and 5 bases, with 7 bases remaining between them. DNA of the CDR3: TGTGCCAGCAGACAGGGAACTGAAGCTTTCTTT. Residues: CASRQGTEAFF.

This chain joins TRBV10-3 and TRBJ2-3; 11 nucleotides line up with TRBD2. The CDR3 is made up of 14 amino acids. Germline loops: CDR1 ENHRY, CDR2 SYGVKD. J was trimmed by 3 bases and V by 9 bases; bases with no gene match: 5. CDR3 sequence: CAIRLAGNTDTQYF. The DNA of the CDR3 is TGTGCCATTAGACTAGCGGGGAATACAGATACGCAGTATTTT.

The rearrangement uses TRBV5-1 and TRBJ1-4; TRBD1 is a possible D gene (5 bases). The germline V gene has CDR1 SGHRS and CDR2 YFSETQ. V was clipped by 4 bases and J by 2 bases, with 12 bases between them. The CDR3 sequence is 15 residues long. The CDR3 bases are TGCGCCAGCAGCCCCGGGGGAGGGACTAATGAAAAACTGTTTTTT. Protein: CASSPGGGTNEKLFF.

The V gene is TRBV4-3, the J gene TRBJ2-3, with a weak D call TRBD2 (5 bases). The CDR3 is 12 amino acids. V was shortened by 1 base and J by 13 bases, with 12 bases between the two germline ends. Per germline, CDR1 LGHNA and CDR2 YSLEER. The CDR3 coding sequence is TGCGCCAGCAGCCAAGGGCTAGCCCGCAAGTATTTT. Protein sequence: CASSQGLARKYF.

The DNA for the CDR3 is TGTGCCAGCAAAGGGGCCGGGGAGCTGTTTTTT. As protein: CASKGAGELFF. The chain uses TRBV28 and TRBJ2-2; tentative D call: TRBD1 (5 bases). V dropped 7 bases and J dropped 6 bases, with 6 bases sitting between them. CDR3 size: 11 residues. The germline CDR1 and CDR2 sequences are MDHEN and SYDVKM.

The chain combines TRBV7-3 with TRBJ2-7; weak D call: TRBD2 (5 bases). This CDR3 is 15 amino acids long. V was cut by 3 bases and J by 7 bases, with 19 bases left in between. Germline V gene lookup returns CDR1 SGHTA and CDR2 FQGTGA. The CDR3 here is CASSFQIGGTDEQYF. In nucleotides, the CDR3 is TGTGCCAGCAGCTTTCAGATTGGAGGTACTGATGAGCAGTACTTC.

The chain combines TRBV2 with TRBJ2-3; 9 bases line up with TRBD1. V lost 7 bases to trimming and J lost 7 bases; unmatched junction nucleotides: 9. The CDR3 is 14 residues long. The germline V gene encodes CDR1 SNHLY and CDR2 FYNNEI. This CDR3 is CASTAQGAENTQYF. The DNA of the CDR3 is TGTGCCAGCACGGCACAGGGGGCTGAAAATACGCAGTATTTT. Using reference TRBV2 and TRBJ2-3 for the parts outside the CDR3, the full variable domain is EPEVTQTPSHQVTQMGQEVILRCVPISNHLYFYWYRQILGQKVEFLVSFYNNEISEKSEIFDDQFSVERPDGSNFTLKIRSTKLEDSAMYFCASTAQGAENTQYFGPGTRLTVL.

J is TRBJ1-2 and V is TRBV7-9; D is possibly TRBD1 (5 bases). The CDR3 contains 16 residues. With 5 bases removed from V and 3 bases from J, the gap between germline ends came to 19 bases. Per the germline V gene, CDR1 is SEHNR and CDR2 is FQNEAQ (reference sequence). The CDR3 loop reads CASSRHHGAGDYGYTF. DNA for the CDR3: TGTGCCAGCAGCCGCCACCATGGGGCCGGCGACTATGGCTACACCTTC.

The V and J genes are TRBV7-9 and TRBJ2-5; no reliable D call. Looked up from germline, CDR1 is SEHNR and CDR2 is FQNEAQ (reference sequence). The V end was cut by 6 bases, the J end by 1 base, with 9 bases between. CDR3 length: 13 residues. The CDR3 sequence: CASSFFGQETQYF. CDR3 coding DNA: TGTGCCAGCAGTTTTTTCGGCCAAGAGACCCAGTACTTC.

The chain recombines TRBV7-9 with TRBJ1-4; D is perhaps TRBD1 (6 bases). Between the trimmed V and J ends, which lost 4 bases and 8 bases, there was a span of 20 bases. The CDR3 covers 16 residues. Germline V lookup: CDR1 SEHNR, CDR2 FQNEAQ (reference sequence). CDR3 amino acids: CASSSNYREGNEKLFF. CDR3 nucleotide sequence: TGTGCCAGCAGCTCAAACTACAGGGAGGGGAACGAAAAACTGTTTTTT.

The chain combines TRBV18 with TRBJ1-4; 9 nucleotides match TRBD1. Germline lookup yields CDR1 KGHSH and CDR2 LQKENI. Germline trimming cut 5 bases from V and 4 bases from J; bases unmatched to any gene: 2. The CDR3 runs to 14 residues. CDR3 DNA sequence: TGTGCCAGCTCATGGACAGGGGTTAATGAAAAACTGTTTTTT. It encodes CASSWTGVNEKLFF.

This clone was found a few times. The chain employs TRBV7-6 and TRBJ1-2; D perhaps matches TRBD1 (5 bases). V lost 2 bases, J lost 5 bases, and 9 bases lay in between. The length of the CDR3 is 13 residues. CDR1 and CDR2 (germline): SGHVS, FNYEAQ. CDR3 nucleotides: TGTGCCAGCAGCTTATCAGGGACTTATGGCTACACCTTC. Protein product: CASSLSGTYGYTF. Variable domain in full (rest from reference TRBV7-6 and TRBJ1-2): GAGVSQSPRYKVTKRGQDVALRCDPISGHVSLYWYRQALGQGPEFLTYFNYEAQQDKSGLPNDRFSAERPEGSISTLTIQRTEQRDSAMYRCASSLSGTYGYTFGSGTRLTVV.

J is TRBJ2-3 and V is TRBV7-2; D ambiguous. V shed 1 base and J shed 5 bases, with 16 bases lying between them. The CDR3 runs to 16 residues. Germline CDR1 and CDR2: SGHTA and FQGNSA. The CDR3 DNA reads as TGTGCCAGCAGCTTAGAGGTGCGAACTAAGCGAGATACGCAGTATTTT. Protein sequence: CASSLEVRTKRDTQYF.

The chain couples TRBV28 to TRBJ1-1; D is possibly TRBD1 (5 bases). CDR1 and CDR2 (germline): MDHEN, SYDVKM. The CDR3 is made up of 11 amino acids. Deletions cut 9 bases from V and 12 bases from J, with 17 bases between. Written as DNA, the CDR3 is TGTGCCAGTCGGGGGGGGGTTCGATCTTTCTTT. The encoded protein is CASRGGVRSFF.

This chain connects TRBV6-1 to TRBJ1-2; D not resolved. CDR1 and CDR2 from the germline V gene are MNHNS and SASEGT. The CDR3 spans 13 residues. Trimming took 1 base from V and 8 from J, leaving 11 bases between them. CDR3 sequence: CASSEVWDGGYTF. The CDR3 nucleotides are TGTGCCAGCAGTGAAGTTTGGGATGGCGGCTACACCTTC.

This CDR3 is CASSPDRGWETQYF. CDR3 nucleotide sequence: TGTGCCAGCAGCCCAGACAGGGGTTGGGAGACCCAGTACTTC. The rearrangement joins TRBV7-2 to TRBJ2-5; 8 bases align to TRBD1. The V gene end was trimmed by 5 bases and the J gene end by 5 bases; junction bases not matched to a gene: 7. Germline V gene lookup returns CDR1 SGHTA and CDR2 FQGNSA. The CDR3 has 14 residues.

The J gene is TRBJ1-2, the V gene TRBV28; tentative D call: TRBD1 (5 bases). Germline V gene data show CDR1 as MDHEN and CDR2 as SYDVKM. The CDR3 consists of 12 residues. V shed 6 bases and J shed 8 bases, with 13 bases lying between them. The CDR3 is CASSRTGWGYTF. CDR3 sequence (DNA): TGTGCCAGCAGCCGAACAGGCTGGGGCTACACCTTC.

The chain's CDR3 is CATSRTGGKDEKLFF. Written as DNA, the CDR3 is TGTGCCACCAGCAGGACAGGGGGGAAGGATGAAAAACTGTTTTTT. The chain combines TRBV15 with TRBJ1-4, with TRBD1 identical over 9 bases. The CDR3 length is 15 residues. With V trimmed by 3 bases and J by 6 bases, 5 bases remained unmatched. Germline V gene lookup returns CDR1 LNHNV and CDR2 YYDKDF (reference sequence).

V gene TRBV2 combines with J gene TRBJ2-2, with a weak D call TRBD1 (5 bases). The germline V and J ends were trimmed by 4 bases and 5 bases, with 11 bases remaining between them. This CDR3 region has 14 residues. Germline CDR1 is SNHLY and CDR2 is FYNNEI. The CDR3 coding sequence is TGTGCCAGCAGTGTTGCAGGGCGGACCGGGGAGCTGTTTTTT. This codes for CASSVAGRTGELFF.

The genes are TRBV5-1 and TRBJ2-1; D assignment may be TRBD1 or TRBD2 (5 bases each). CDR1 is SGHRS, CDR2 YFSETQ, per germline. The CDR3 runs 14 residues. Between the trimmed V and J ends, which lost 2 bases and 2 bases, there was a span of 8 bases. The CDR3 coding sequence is TGCGCCAGCAGCTTTGGGGGTACCTACAATGAGCAGTTCTTC. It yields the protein CASSFGGTYNEQFF.

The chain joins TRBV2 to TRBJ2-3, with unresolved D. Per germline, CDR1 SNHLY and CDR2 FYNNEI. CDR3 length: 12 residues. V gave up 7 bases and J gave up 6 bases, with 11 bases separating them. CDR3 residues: CASTADEDTQYF. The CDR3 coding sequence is TGTGCCAGCACCGCGGATGAGGATACGCAGTATTTT.